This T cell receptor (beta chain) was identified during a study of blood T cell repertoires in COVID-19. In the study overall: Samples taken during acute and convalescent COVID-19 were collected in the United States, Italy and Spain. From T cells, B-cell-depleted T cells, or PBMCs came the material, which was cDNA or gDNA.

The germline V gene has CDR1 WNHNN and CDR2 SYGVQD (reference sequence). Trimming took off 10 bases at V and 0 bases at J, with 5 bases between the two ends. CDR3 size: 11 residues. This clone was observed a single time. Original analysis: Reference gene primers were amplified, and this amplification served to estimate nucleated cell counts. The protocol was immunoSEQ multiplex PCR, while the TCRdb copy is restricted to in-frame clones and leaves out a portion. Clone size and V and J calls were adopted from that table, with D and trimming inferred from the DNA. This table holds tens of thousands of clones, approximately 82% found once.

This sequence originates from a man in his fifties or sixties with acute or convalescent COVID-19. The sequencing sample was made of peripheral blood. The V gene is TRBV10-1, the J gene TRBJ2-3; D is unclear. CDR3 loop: CANLSTDTQYF. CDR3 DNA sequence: TGCGCCAACCTAAGCACAGATACGCAGTATTTT.